This record covers a single T cell receptor beta chain. No antigen is known for it. Some clones are missing from TCRdb's copy, which holds only in-frame ones; the method was immunoSEQ multiplex PCR. The sample shows 380,000 or so clones, 86% of them seen only once. The sample's treatment: roughly 18 received Ad26.COV2.S at low or high dose, single or two shots; about five received placebo; per-sample allocation not given. Collection of the samples took place on day 63 after the first injection of vaccine or placebo. The vaccine antigen was prefusion-stabilized Wuhan SARS-CoV-2 spike. This CDR3 spans 17 amino acids. Germline V lookup: CDR1 SGDLS, CDR2 YYNGEE. Trimming at V came to 4 bases and at J to 4 bases, leaving 7 bases not matched to a gene. This sample is drawn from a study of Ad26.COV2.S vaccination and SARS-CoV-2 variants. Study summary: Enrollment placed the donor in the COV1001 Ad26.COV2.S trial arm. Study-wide findings and caveats: Vaccinees displayed broader spike-specific TCR repertoires than placebo recipients. Using TCR breadth and depth analyses may have led to underestimated total T cell responses.

The TCR originated in a person between 18 and 65 years old who received the Ad26.COV2.S COVID-19 vaccine or a placebo. J is TRBJ2-1 and V is TRBV9, with 14 bases aligning to TRBD2. The source was peripheral blood, collected in a trial of Ad26.COV2.S vaccine versus placebo. The CDR3 DNA reads TGTGCCAGCAGCCAAGGGACTAGCGGGGGTGTTTACAATGAGCAGTTCTTC. Translated, it gives CASSQGTSGGVYNEQFF.